A single sample gave rise to the 25 T cell receptor beta chains below, sequenced in a study of blood T cell repertoires in COVID-19. Measured with immunoSEQ multiplex PCR; TCRdb has only the in-frame clones, and not every one. The data hold about 97,000 clones, with approximately 87% observed a single time. The sequencing sample was made of peripheral blood. All receptors come from a human donor in a cohort sampled during active COVID-19.

A single count supports this clone. CDR3 residues: CASSAGTANYGYTF. The CDR3 DNA sequence: TGTGCCAGCAGCGCTGGGACTGCCAACTATGGCTACACCTTC. The V gene is TRBV2, the J gene TRBJ1-2, with D tentatively TRBD1 (5 bases). Per germline, CDR1 SNHLY and CDR2 FYNNEI. V was shortened by 6 bases and J by 2 bases, with 13 bases between the two germline ends. This CDR3 spans 14 amino acids.

The chain links TRBV28 to TRBJ1-5; D remains unclear. Germline V gene sequence: CDR1 MDHEN, CDR2 SYDVKM. The CDR3 runs 14 residues. Trimming took off 4 bases at V and 4 bases at J, with 11 bases between the two ends. The CDR3 nucleotides are TGTGCCAGCAGTTGGAGGGCCTATAATCAGCCCCAGCATTTT. Its protein is CASSWRAYNQPQHF.

This chain connects TRBV5-6 to TRBJ1-1; D may be TRBD1 (6 bases). Germline CDR1 is SGHDT and CDR2 is YYEEEE. Trimming removed 3 bases at V and 11 bases at J, with 23 bases between. The CDR3 runs 15 residues. CDR3 loop: CASSWGFGTPFRAFF. CDR3 nucleotide sequence: TGTGCCAGCAGCTGGGGGTTCGGGACACCGTTTCGGGCTTTCTTT.

Only a few counts were recorded for this clone. The chain carries TRBV3-1 (or the pseudogene TRBV3-2) and TRBJ1-2; D remains unclear. In germline, CDR1 is LGHDT, CDR2 YNNKEL (reference sequence). This CDR3 spans 14 amino acids. Between the trimmed V and J ends, which lost 3 bases and 0 bases, there was a span of 8 bases. CDR3: CASSHRTPNYGYTF. CDR3 bases: TGTGCCAGCAGCCACCGGACTCCTAACTATGGCTACACCTTC.

The chain is built from TRBV2 and TRBJ2-1; 9 bases line up with TRBD2. The CDR3 has 16 residues. Trimming took 7 bases from V and 2 from J; bases not matched to a gene: 9. CDR1 and CDR2 from the germline V gene are SNHLY and FYNNEI. The CDR3 DNA is TGTGCCAGCACTATGACCATAGCGGGGGCCTACAATGAGCAGTTCTTC. It specifies CASTMTIAGAYNEQFF.

The gene calls are TRBV19 and TRBJ2-3; maybe TRBD1 (6 bases). Deletions cut 7 bases from V and 1 base from J, with 15 bases between. This CDR3 spans 15 amino acids. Germline V gives CDR1 LNHDA, CDR2 SQIVND (reference sequence). The CDR3 sequence: CASTALQGGTDTQYF. Written as DNA, the CDR3 is TGTGCCAGTACCGCACTACAGGGTGGCACAGATACGCAGTATTTT. Full variable domain (missing parts from reference TRBV19 and TRBJ2-3): DGGITQSPKYLFRKEGQNVTLSCEQNLNHDAMYWYRQDPGQGLRLIYYSQIVNDFQKGDIAEGYSVSREKKESFPLTVTSAQKNPTAFYLCASTALQGGTDTQYFGPGTRLTVL.

The V and J genes are TRBV28 and TRBJ2-1, with 10 bases aligning to TRBD2. V was clipped by 6 bases and J by 5 bases; unmatched bases: 13. The CDR3 extends over 17 amino acids. Looked up from germline, CDR1 is MDHEN and CDR2 is SYDVKM. The DNA for the CDR3 is TGTGCCAGCAGCTTGGGGACTAGCGTGCTCCTAAACAATGAGCAGTTCTTC. The encoded protein is CASSLGTSVLLNNEQFF.

The CDR3 loop reads CASSLGPASHEQYF. The CDR3 region has the DNA TGCGCCAGCAGCTTGGGCCCAGCTAGCCACGAGCAGTACTTC. V usage is TRBV5-1 and J usage is TRBJ2-7; possible D gene TRBD2, 5 bases. The germline V gene has CDR1 SGHRS and CDR2 YFSETQ. Between the trimmed V and J ends, which lost 0 bases and 5 bases, there was a span of 12 bases. The CDR3 length is 14 residues.

The chain recombines TRBV5-1 with TRBJ1-5, with D unresolved. This CDR3 spans 14 amino acids. Trimming cost V 0 bases and J 7 bases, with 11 bases left between them. Germline CDR1 is SGHRS and CDR2 is YFSETQ. The CDR3 DNA reads as TGCGCCAGCAGCTTGGTTGGAGGGCAACAGCCCCAGCATTTT. It encodes CASSLVGGQQPQHF.

J is TRBJ1-1 and V is TRBV7-6; D unresolved. The ends were cut back, 5 bases at V and 0 bases at J, with 7 bases in the middle. Germline CDR1 and CDR2: SGHVS and FNYEAQ. This CDR3 spans 13 amino acids. The CDR3 reads CASSPTLNTEAFF. In nucleotides, the CDR3 is TGTGCCAGCAGCCCGACACTGAACACTGAAGCTTTCTTT.

The chain combines TRBV7-2 with TRBJ2-2, with a weak D call TRBD1 (5 bases). Germline CDR1 and CDR2: SGHTA and FQGNSA. The CDR3 runs to 16 residues. Trimming shortened V by 3 bases and J by 0 bases, and 11 bases separated the two germline ends. Here the CDR3 DNA reads TGTGCCAGCAGCTTTACTGGACATACGAACACCGGGGAGCTGTTTTTT. It is translated as CASSFTGHTNTGELFF.

This chain connects TRBV7-2 to TRBJ2-5; 10 nucleotides line up with TRBD1. The CDR3 has 16 amino acids. With V trimmed by 2 bases and J by 1 base, 4 bases remained unmatched. The V gene's germline CDR1 is SGHTA and CDR2 FQGNSA. CDR3 nucleotides: TGTGCCAGCAGCTTATTCCGGGACAGGGGCCAAGAGACCCAGTACTTC. This gives the protein CASSLFRDRGQETQYF. Supplemented by reference TRBV7-2 and TRBJ2-5, the full variable domain reads GAGVSQSPSNKVTEKGKDVELRCDPISGHTALYWYRQSLGQGLEFLIYFQGNSAPDKSGLPSDRFSAERTGGSVSTLTIQRTQQEDSAVYLCASSLFRDRGQETQYFGPGTRLLVL.

The V gene is TRBV5-1, the J gene TRBJ2-1, with TRBD1 as a possible D gene (6 bases). The V end lost 4 bases, the J end lost 3 bases, and 14 bases lay between the germline ends. CDR1 is SGHRS and CDR2 is YFSETQ in the germline V gene. The CDR3 has 15 amino acids. CDR3 in DNA: TGCGCCAGCAGCATAGGGGGAAATAGCTACAATGAGCAGTTCTTC. It yields the protein CASSIGGNSYNEQFF.

V is TRBV20-1 and J is TRBJ2-2; the D gene is possibly TRBD1 (6 bases). CDR3 length equals 11 residues. Per the germline V gene, CDR1 is DFQATT and CDR2 is SNEGSKA (reference sequence). Trimming shortened V by 3 bases and J by 8 bases, and 7 bases separated the two germline ends. The CDR3 DNA is TGCAGTGCTAGTACAGGGGGGGAGCTGTTTTTT. It encodes CSASTGGELFF.

The chain has TRBV28 and TRBJ2-5; unclear D gene. Germline values: CDR1 MDHEN, CDR2 SYDVKM. Trimming took 4 bases from V and 1 from J, leaving 10 bases between them. This CDR3 region has 14 residues. The CDR3 protein is CASSSHSTQETQYF. The CDR3 DNA reads TGTGCCAGCAGTTCCCACTCAACCCAAGAGACCCAGTACTTC.

The chain recombines TRBV11-2 with TRBJ2-1; 14 bases agree with TRBD2. This CDR3 has 16 amino acids. Germline V gene lookup returns CDR1 SGHAT and CDR2 FQNNGV. Germline trimming cut 1 base from V and 7 bases from J; bases unmatched to any gene: 3. In nucleotides, the CDR3 is TGTGCCAGCAGCTTAGGCGGGACTAGCGGGAGTAATGAGCAGTTCTTC. Its protein product is CASSLGGTSGSNEQFF.

The genes are TRBV9 and TRBJ2-6, with D possibly being TRBD1 (6 bases). Germline CDR1 SGDLS, CDR2 YYNGEE. This CDR3 spans 21 amino acids. Trimming took 0 bases from V and 2 from J, leaving 24 bases between them. This CDR3 reads CASSVAWATDRTSPGANVLTF. The CDR3 DNA reads TGTGCCAGCAGCGTAGCTTGGGCCACGGACAGAACTTCTCCTGGGGCCAACGTCCTGACTTTC.

The chain carries TRBV27 and TRBJ1-2, with 8 bases fitting TRBD1. V lost 4 bases to trimming and J lost 5 bases; unmatched junction nucleotides: 6. The CDR3 has 14 amino acids. CDR1 is MNHEY, CDR2 SMNVEV, per germline (reference sequence). Here the CDR3 DNA reads TGTGCCAGCAGTTCCACTCGGACAGGGTATGGCTACACCTTC. It codes for CASSSTRTGYGYTF.

The V gene is TRBV10-3, the J gene TRBJ1-1, with 9 bases identical to TRBD1. V gave up 5 bases and J gave up 1 base; unmatched junction bases: 11. The CDR3 covers 17 residues. The germline CDR1 and CDR2 sequences are ENHRY and SYGVKD. The CDR3 nucleotides read TGTGCCATCAGTAGAAGTACACCGGGACAGGGGAACACTGAAGCTTTCTTT. Translation: CAISRSTPGQGNTEAFF.

The chain has TRBV9 and TRBJ2-1, with TRBD1 as a possible D gene (5 bases). Trimming shortened V by 2 bases and J by 6 bases, and 12 bases separated the two germline ends. In germline, CDR1 is SGDLS, CDR2 YYNGEE. The CDR3 length is 14 residues. Here the CDR3 reads CASSVDPTANEQFF. CDR3 nucleotides: TGTGCCAGCAGCGTGGATCCGACAGCCAATGAGCAGTTCTTC.

V gene TRBV28 combines with J gene TRBJ2-7, with 9 bases identical to TRBD2. V was pared by 11 bases and J by 1 base, with 12 bases of the junction left unmatched. This CDR3 is built from 15 residues. Germline V gene lookup returns CDR1 MDHEN and CDR2 SYDVKM. The CDR3 is CAAVPGLAGSYEQYF. Here the CDR3 DNA reads TGTGCCGCAGTACCGGGACTAGCAGGGTCCTACGAGCAGTACTTC.

The rearrangement joins TRBV27 to TRBJ2-1; 9 bases map to TRBD2. After removal of 5 bases from V and 4 bases from J, the junction contained 6 bases not matched to a gene. From germline, CDR1 is MNHEY and CDR2 SMNVEV (reference sequence). The CDR3 sequence is 15 residues long. The chain's CDR3 is CASSPGLAVYNEQFF. As DNA, the CDR3 is TGTGCCAGCAGTCCGGGACTAGCAGTATACAATGAGCAGTTCTTC.

The sample holds a few counts of this clone. The chain joins TRBV7-8 to TRBJ2-6; 11 nucleotides line up with TRBD2. After removal of 4 bases from V and 4 bases from J, the junction contained 6 bases not matched to a gene. The CDR3 extends over 17 amino acids. Germline assignment: CDR1 SGHVS and CDR2 FQNEAQ. Here the CDR3 reads CASSSPTSGKGANVLTF. DNA for the CDR3: TGTGCCAGCAGCTCGCCGACTAGCGGGAAAGGGGCCAACGTCCTGACTTTC. The full variable domain, its missing parts supplied by reference TRBV7-8 and TRBJ2-6, is GAGVSQSPRYKVAKRGQDVALRCDPISGHVSLFWYQQALGQGPEFLTYFQNEAQLDKSGLPSDRFFAERPEGSVSTLKIQRTQQEDSAVYLCASSSPTSGKGANVLTFGAGSRLTVL.

This clone was seen only once. V and J are TRBV6-2 or TRBV6-3 and TRBJ1-3; 7 bases match TRBD1. After removal of 0 bases from V and 3 bases from J, the junction contained 5 bases not matched to a gene. Germline assignment: CDR1 MNHEY and CDR2 SVGEGT. This CDR3 comprises 16 residues. The CDR3 region has the DNA TGTGCCAGCAGTTACTCCGGCCAGGGGGATGGAAACACCATATATTTT. This encodes CASSYSGQGDGNTIYF.

The chain carries TRBV28 and TRBJ2-3; the match to TRBD2 covers 10 bases. The CDR3 runs 16 residues. V lost 3 bases, J lost 4 bases, and 7 bases stayed unmatched. CDR1 and CDR2 (germline): MDHEN, SYDVKM. CDR3 region: CASSLASGSRADTQYF. The CDR3 DNA is TGTGCCAGCAGTTTGGCTAGCGGGAGTAGAGCAGATACGCAGTATTTT.